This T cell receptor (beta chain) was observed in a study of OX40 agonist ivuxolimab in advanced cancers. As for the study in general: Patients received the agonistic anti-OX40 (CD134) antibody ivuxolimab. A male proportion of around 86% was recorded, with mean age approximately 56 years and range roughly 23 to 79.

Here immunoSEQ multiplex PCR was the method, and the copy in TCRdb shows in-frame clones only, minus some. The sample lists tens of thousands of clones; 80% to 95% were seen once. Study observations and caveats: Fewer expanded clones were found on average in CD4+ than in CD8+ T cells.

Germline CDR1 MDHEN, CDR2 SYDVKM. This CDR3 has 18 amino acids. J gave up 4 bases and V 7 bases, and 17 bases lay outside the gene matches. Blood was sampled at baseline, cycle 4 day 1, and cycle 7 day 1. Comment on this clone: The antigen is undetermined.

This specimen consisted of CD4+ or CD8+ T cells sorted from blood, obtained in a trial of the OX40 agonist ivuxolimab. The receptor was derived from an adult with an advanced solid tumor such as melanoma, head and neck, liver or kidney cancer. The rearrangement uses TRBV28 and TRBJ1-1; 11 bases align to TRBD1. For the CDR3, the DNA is TGTGCCAGCACCCTATACGGACAGGGGGCAACTATAGGCACTGAAGCTTTCTTT. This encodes CASTLYGQGATIGTEAFF.